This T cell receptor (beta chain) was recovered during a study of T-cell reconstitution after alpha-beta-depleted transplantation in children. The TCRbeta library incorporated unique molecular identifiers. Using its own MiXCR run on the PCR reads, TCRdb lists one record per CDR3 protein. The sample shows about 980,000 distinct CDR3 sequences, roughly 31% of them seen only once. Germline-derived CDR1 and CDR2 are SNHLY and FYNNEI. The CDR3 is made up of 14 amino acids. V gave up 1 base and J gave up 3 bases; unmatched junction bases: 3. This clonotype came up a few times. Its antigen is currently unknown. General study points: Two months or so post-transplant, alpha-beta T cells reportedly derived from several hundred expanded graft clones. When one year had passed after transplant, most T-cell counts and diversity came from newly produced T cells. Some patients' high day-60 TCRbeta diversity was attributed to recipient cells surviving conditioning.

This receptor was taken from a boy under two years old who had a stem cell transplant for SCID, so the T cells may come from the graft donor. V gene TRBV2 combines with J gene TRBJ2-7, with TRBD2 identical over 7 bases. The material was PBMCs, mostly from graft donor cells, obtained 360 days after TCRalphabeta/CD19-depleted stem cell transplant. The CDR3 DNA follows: TGTGCCAGCAGTGAAGAGGCTAGCGGCTACGAGCAGTACTTC. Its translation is CASSEEASGYEQYF.